A selection of T cell receptor beta chains follows, all from one sample in a study of vaccination effects on CD4 cells after COVID-19. Data came from immunoSEQ multiplex PCR; TCRdb stores just in-frame clones and leaves some out. This sample has around 30,000 clones, with approximately 79% found just once. The antigens for these receptors are not known. Specimen: CD4+ T cells from PBMCs cultured with SARS-CoV-2 spike peptides, collected after COVID-19 vaccination. These receptor sequences come from a human donor who received a COVID-19 vaccine. Some clones in this sample may be carry-over from other donors' samples. CDR3s include the opening cysteine and the closing phenylalanine or tryptophan. A D gene is named only where the DNA matches it firmly. The size entry is marked missing in some rows and otherwise reads once, few, many or a size class.

TRBJ1-1	TRBV6-5	NA	NA	TGTGCCAGCAGTTACCTTACAGGGACCACTGAAGCTTTCTTT	CASSYLTGTTEAFF
TRBJ1-6	TRBV2	NA	NA	TGTGCCAGCAGTGACCGGGGTGTTGGTTCACCCCTCCACTTT	CASSDRGVGSPLHF
TRBJ1-4	TRBV18	NA	TRBD1	TGTGCCAGCTCACCACCGCGGGGACAGGGGGATGAAAAACTGTTTTTT	CASSPPRGQGDEKLFF
TRBJ2-3	TRBV1	NA	NA	TGCACCAGCAGCCAAGAAGGACTAGCGGGGGTCTTACCTATCACAGATACGCAGTATTTT	CTSSQEGLAGVLPITDTQYF
TRBJ2-1	TRBV25-1	NA	TRBD2	TGTGCCAGCAGTGAAGGGAGGGACCACAATGAGCAGTTCTTC	CASSEGRDHNEQFF
TRBJ2-2	TRBV11-2	NA	TRBD1	TGTGCCAGCACCCTGAGGGGGACAGGGGGTGCCGGGGAGCTGTTTTTT	CASTLRGTGGAGELFF
TRBJ1-1	TRBV7-9	NA	TRBD1	TGTGCCAGCAGCACCTCCAGGGGGCTCACTGAAGCTTTCTTT	CASSTSRGLTEAFF
TRBJ2-3	TRBV18	NA	NA	TGTGCCAGCTCACCACGGATAGGGAGCACAGATACGCAGTATTTT	CASSPRIGSTDTQYF
TRBJ1-1	TRBV5-3	NA	NA	TGTGCCAGAAGCGGGCTCGGGGCTTTCTTT	CARSGLGAFF
TRBJ1-5	TRBV5-1	NA	NA	TGCGCCAGCAGCCCTTCCCCACAGGAGCCCCAGCATTTT	CASSPSPQEPQHF
TRBJ2-1	TRBV2	NA	NA	TGTGCCAGCAGTGTACAGAGTGAGCAGTTCTTC	CASSVQSEQFF
TRBJ1-4	TRBV7-2	NA	NA	TGTGCCAGCAGCCAAAGCGGGGCTGGTAATGAAAAACTGTTTTTT	CASSQSGAGNEKLFF
TRBJ2-2	TRBV5-1	few	NA	TGCGCCAGCAGCTTGTCAGGGGGGCTACGAGGCACCGGGGAGCTGTTTTTT	CASSLSGGLRGTGELFF
TRBJ1-1	TRBV5-5	NA	TRBD1	TGTGCCAGCCACCTCTACGGGACAGGGCCCAGCACTGAAGCTTTCTTT	CASHLYGTGPSTEAFF
TRBJ2-3	TRBV5-1	NA	NA	TGCGCCAGCAGCGCCAATCAGCCGGGACGGCCCTGGGGTTGGCAGTATTTT	CASSANQPGRPWGWQYF
TRBJ2-5	TRBV3-1/TRBV3-2	NA	NA	TGTGCCAGCAGCCAAGATGCAGGGCGGGAGACCCAGTACTTC	CASSQDAGRETQYF
TRBJ1-2	TRBV19	NA	TRBD1	TGTGCCAGTAGTAGGGCCGGGACAGTAGGTGGCTACACCTTC	CASSRAGTVGGYTF
TRBJ2-3	TRBV18	NA	TRBD1	TGTGCCAGCTCATTATGGACAGGTACCACAGATACGCAGTATTTT	CASSLWTGTTDTQYF
TRBJ2-1	TRBV30	NA	TRBD1	TGTGCCTGGAGTGAGCAGGGACAGGGTATCAATGAGCAGTTCTTC	CAWSEQGQGINEQFF
TRBJ2-1	TRBV10-2	NA	NA	TGCGCCAGCAGTGAGTTGAGGCTGGCCCATGAGCAGTTCTTC	CASSELRLAHEQFF
TRBJ2-3	TRBV6-5	once	NA	TGTGCCAGCAGTTACAGGGCCACAGATACGCAGTATTTT	CASSYRATDTQYF
TRBJ2-5	TRBV9	NA	TRBD2	TGTGCCAGCAGCCCCGCGGGGGAAAACCAAGAGACCCAGTACTTC	CASSPAGENQETQYF
TRBJ1-1	TRBV6-5	NA	NA	TGTGCCAGCAGTCGGGGGGGGCAGTTGAACACTGAAGCTTTCTTT	CASSRGGQLNTEAFF
TRBJ2-5	TRBV6-5	NA	TRBD1	TGTGCCAGCAGCTGGACAGCAGGGGGAGAGACCCAGTACTTC	CASSWTAGGETQYF
TRBJ1-4	TRBV3-1/TRBV3-2	NA	NA	TGTGCCAGCAGCCAAGTCACAGACACCGCAACTAATGAAAAACTGTTTTTT	CASSQVTDTATNEKLFF
TRBJ2-5	TRBV5-8	NA	TRBD1	TGTGCCAGCAGCCTGGCCGGGACAGGGGGCGAAGAGACCCAGTACTTC	CASSLAGTGGEETQYF
TRBJ1-2	TRBV6-5	NA	NA	TGTGCCAGCAGAGCGACAGTGGATTATGGCTACACCTTC	CASRATVDYGYTF
TRBJ1-2	TRBV3-1/TRBV3-2	NA	NA	TGTGCCAGCAGCCAAGAAGGCAGCTATGGCTACACCTTC	CASSQEGSYGYTF
TRBJ1-2	TRBV29-1	few	NA	TGCAGCGTTGCCCCCCTAGCAGGGCCGATTAACTATGGCTACACCTTC	CSVAPLAGPINYGYTF
TRBJ2-5	TRBV7-2	NA	NA	TGTGCCAGCCGGACACAAGAGACCCAGTACTTC	CASRTQETQYF
TRBJ2-3	TRBV19	NA	NA	TGTGCCAGTAGTATCCAGGCCGATCCTAGCACAGATACGCAGTATTTT	CASSIQADPSTDTQYF
TRBJ1-5	TRBV6-2/TRBV6-3	NA	TRBD1	TGTGCCAGCAGTTCCGTCCCGGGACAGGGGTCGAGGCATCAGCCCCAGCATTTT	CASSSVPGQGSRHQPQHF
TRBJ1-1	TRBV3-1/TRBV3-2	NA	NA	TGTGCCAGCAGCCCTAGACAGGACGTCAATGAAGCTTTCTTT	CASSPRQDVNEAFF
TRBJ1-3	TRBV10-3	NA	NA	TGTGCCATCAGTGAGTCGATTAGGACCGTGGGCTCTGGAAACACCATATATTTT	CAISESIRTVGSGNTIYF
TRBJ2-1	TRBV7-2	NA	TRBD2	TGTGCCAGCAGCCTTATAGCGGGGGACAATGAGCAGTTCTTC	CASSLIAGDNEQFF
TRBJ1-3	TRBV3-1/TRBV3-2	NA	NA	TGTGCCAGCAGCCTGGAGGGGGGAAACACCATATATTTT	CASSLEGGNTIYF
TRBJ2-3	TRBV5-4	NA	TRBD2	TGTGCCAGCAGCTTGGTCGGCGGGGGGTCTAGCACAGATACGCAGTATTTT	CASSLVGGGSSTDTQYF
TRBJ1-2	TRBV29-1	NA	TRBD1	TGCAGCGTTGTTGGACAGGGGAACTATGGCTACACCTTC	CSVVGQGNYGYTF
TRBJ2-2	TRBV6-1	NA	TRBD2	TGTGCCAGCAGTGAAGCGGCAGGGGGACTAGCAGGCACCGGGGAGCTGTTTTTT	CASSEAAGGLAGTGELFF
TRBJ1-4	TRBV3-1/TRBV3-2	NA	NA	TGTGCCAGCAGCCAAGGAACCCGAGGGGAGCTCGGTGAAAAACTGTTTTTT	CASSQGTRGELGEKLFF
TRBJ2-3	TRBV7-3	NA	TRBD1	TGTGCCAGCAGCGGGACAGGGGAGGGCACAGATACGCAGTATTTT	CASSGTGEGTDTQYF
TRBJ2-5	TRBV18	once	NA	TGTGCCAGCTCCCTTGGACAGAAAGAGACCCAGTACTTC	CASSLGQKETQYF
TRBJ2-5	TRBV2	NA	NA	TGTGCCAGCAGTGAACGGGCTACCAAAGAGACCCAGTACTTC	CASSERATKETQYF
TRBJ2-2	TRBV2	NA	NA	TGTGCCAGCACCTGGGACGGATTCAACACCGGGGAGCTGTTTTTT	CASTWDGFNTGELFF
TRBJ1-5	TRBV19	NA	NA	TGTGCCAGTAATCTGCGGGGTGGCAATCAGCCCCAGCATTTT	CASNLRGGNQPQHF
TRBJ2-1	TRBV15	NA	NA	TGTGCCACCAGCAGTGGGCTTCGCAATGAGCAGTTCTTC	CATSSGLRNEQFF
TRBJ2-3	TRBV9	NA	TRBD2	TGTGCCAGCAGCTCGGGACTAGCGGGGACAGATACGCAGTATTTT	CASSSGLAGTDTQYF
TRBJ2-3	TRBV5-8	NA	TRBD2	TGTGCCAGCCCTTCGCTACCGGGACTAGTCATTCATACGCAGTATTTT	CASPSLPGLVIHTQYF
TRBJ1-2	TRBV28	NA	NA	TGTGCCAGCAGTTTACTAAGGGGCCAGGGGAATGGCTACACCTTC	CASSLLRGQGNGYTF
TRBJ2-3	TRBV7-3	NA	NA	TGTGCCAGCAGCGCGACCCTCCGGCGGGGCACAGATACGCAGTATTTT	CASSATLRRGTDTQYF
TRBJ1-2	TRBV10-3	NA	TRBD1	TGTGCCATCAGGGGGACAGGGGCGATATCTGGGGGCTACACCTTC	CAIRGTGAISGGYTF
TRBJ1-2	TRBV4-3	NA	NA	TGCGCCAGCAGCCAGATACAGGGTAGGGGTTCCTATGGCTACACCTTC	CASSQIQGRGSYGYTF
TRBJ1-4	TRBV4-3	NA	TRBD1	TGCGCCAGCAGCCAAGATAGCAGGGGGATAAATGAAAAACTGTTTTTT	CASSQDSRGINEKLFF
TRBJ2-5	TRBV5-1	NA	TRBD2	TGCGCCAGCAGCTTGTTTCAGCGGGGGGGTGAGACCCAGTACTTC	CASSLFQRGGETQYF
TRBJ2-7	TRBV28	NA	TRBD2	TGTGCCAGCAGAACTAGCGGGAGGGCCTACGAGCAGTACTTC	CASRTSGRAYEQYF